A single T cell receptor beta chain is shown here with its context. Produced via immunoSEQ multiplex PCR; TCRdb's table is partial and in-frame only. The table lists more than 200,000 clones, 80% to 90% of them singletons. The CDR3 covers 14 residues. Germline loops: CDR1 GTSNPN, CDR2 SVGIG (reference sequence). Trimming removed 4 bases from V and 1 base from J, with 13 bases in between. This specimen belongs to a study of blood T cell repertoires in COVID-19. V is TRBV30 and J is TRBJ1-1; possible D gene TRBD1, 6 bases. Sample: PBMCs or T cells enriched from blood (not recorded which). This receptor was obtained from a woman aged 25 to 45 who had recovered from COVID-19. CDR3: CAWTRGQKNTEAFF. The CDR3 region has the DNA TGTGCCTGGACCAGAGGACAGAAGAACACTGAAGCTTTCTTT.